The clone carrying this T cell receptor beta chain was detected many times. Its antigen is undetermined. The data were obtained in a study of T cell repertoires in cytomegalovirus infection. Across the whole study: An indication of both CMV infection and matching HLA type came from public TCR beta signatures. Whole-study findings and limits: Clonotypes of TCR beta that were HLA-C-restricted and CMV-specific dominated the ex vivo response. Frequencies of public TCR beta families were cumulated, and this identified carriers of CMV plus the relevant HLA.

TCRdb ran MiXCR on the reads and lists one entry per CDR3 protein. Of hundreds of thousands of distinct CDR3 sequences listed, 8% to 10% were seen once; the top ten hold about 3.9%. CDR1 is MDHEN and CDR2 is SYDVKM in the germline V gene. This CDR3 region has 16 residues. Germline trimming cut 5 bases from V and 5 bases from J; bases unmatched to any gene: 14. The sample consisted of PBMCs. The chain uses TRBV28 and TRBJ2-5; 7 bases agree with TRBD1. This clonotype was sampled from a human donor in good health (CMV status not recorded). Some clones in this sample may be carry-over from other donors' samples. In nucleotides, the CDR3 is TGTGCCAGCAGTGAACAGGGGTTCCCCAACAGCGAGACCCAGTACTTC. Amino acids: CASSEQGFPNSETQYF. The variable domain in full, with the rest retrieved from reference TRBV28 and TRBJ2-5, is DVKVTQSSRYLVKRTGEKVFLECVQDMDHENMFWYRQDPGLGLRLIYFSYDVKMKEKGDIPEGYSVSREKKERFSLILESASTNQTSMYLCASSEQGFPNSETQYFGPGTRLLVL.